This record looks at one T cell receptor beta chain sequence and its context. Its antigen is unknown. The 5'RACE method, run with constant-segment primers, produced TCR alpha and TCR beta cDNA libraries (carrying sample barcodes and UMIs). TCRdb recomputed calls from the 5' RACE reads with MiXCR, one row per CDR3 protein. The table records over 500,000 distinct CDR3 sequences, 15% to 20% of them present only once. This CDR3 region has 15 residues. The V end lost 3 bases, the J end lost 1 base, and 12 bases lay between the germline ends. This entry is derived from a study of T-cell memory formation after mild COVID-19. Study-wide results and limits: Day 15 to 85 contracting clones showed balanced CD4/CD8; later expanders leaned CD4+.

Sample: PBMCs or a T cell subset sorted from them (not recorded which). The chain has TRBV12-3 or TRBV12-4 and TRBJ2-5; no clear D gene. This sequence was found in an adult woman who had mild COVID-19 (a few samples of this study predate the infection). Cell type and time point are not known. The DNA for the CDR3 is TGTGCCAGCAGTTTTCAGAGGACGGCCCAAGAGACCCAGTACTTC. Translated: CASSFQRTAQETQYF.